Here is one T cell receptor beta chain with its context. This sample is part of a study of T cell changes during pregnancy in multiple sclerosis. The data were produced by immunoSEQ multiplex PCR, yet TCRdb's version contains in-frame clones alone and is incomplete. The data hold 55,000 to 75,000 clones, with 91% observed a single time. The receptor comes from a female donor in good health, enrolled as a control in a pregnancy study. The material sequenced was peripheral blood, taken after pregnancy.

CDR3 in DNA: TGTGCCAGCAGCTTAGAGCGGGGGGGCGTTTATGAGCAGTTCTTC. Its translation is CASSLERGGVYEQFF. The chain couples TRBV7-2 to TRBJ2-1; 10 nucleotides agree with TRBD2. Trimming cost V 1 base and J 8 bases; bases outside gene matches: 5. The CDR3 covers 15 residues. Germline CDR1 is SGHTA and CDR2 is FQGNSA.